Each of the 25 T cell receptor beta chains below was sequenced from the same sample in a study of OX40 agonist ivuxolimab in advanced cancers. Sequencing used immunoSEQ multiplex PCR; TCRdb keeps in-frame clones, though not all of them. The sample includes almost 50,000 clones, 81% of them seen just once. The specimen was CD4+ or CD8+ T cells sorted from blood, collected in a trial of the OX40 agonist ivuxolimab. Receptor source: an adult with an advanced solid tumor such as melanoma, head and neck, liver or kidney cancer.

The chain has TRBV5-1 and TRBJ1-2; D is ambiguous. The CDR3 spans 14 residues. Looked up from germline, CDR1 is SGHRS and CDR2 is YFSETQ. V was pared by 0 bases and J by 6 bases, with 12 bases between. As DNA, the CDR3 is TGCGCCAGCAGCTTGGAAAGCACATTCGATGGCTACACCTTC. Protein product: CASSLESTFDGYTF.

This chain uses TRBV29-1 with TRBJ1-5, with a weak D call TRBD1 (5 bases). The CDR3 extends over 13 amino acids. Trimming shortened V by 7 bases and J by 8 bases, and 18 bases separated the two germline ends. CDR1 SQVTM and CDR2 ANQGSEA come from the germline V gene. CDR3 sequence (DNA): TGCAGCGCGGGGGGGGACTCCTGGGAGCCCCAGCATTTT. Its translation is CSAGGDSWEPQHF. Variable domain in full (rest from reference TRBV29-1 and TRBJ1-5): SAVISQKPSRDICQRGTSLTIQCQVDSQVTMMFWYRQQPGQSLTLIATANQGSEATYESGFVIDKFPISRPNLTFSTLTVSNMSPEDSSIYLCSAGGDSWEPQHFGDGTRLSIL.

The chain couples TRBV2 to TRBJ2-1; 8 bases agree with TRBD2. This CDR3 region has 15 residues. Germline V gene sequence: CDR1 SNHLY, CDR2 FYNNEI. The junction had 10 bases not matched to a gene; V was cut back by 5 bases and J by 7 bases. CDR3 coding DNA: TGTGCCAGCAGTTTCACTAGCGGCTCAGGGAATGAGCAGTTCTTC. Translated, it gives CASSFTSGSGNEQFF.

The genes are TRBV7-9 and TRBJ2-3, with unresolved D. Germline CDR1 and CDR2: SEHNR and FQNEAQ (reference sequence). The CDR3 length is 15 residues. With 6 bases removed from V and 2 bases from J, the gap between germline ends came to 15 bases. DNA of the CDR3: TGTGCCAGCAGGTCCGAGACTGACCCCACAGATACGCAGTATTTT. Its translation is CASRSETDPTDTQYF.

This clone has a single count. The CDR3 nucleotides are TGTGCCAGCAGCTTAGCCGGGTCCTACGAGCAGTACTTC. Residues: CASSLAGSYEQYF. V gene TRBV7-7 combines with J gene TRBJ2-7; D unresolved. Trimming took off 0 bases at V and 1 base at J, with 4 bases between the two ends. Germline values: CDR1 SSHAT, CDR2 FNYEAQ (reference sequence). The CDR3 extends over 13 amino acids.

The CDR3 protein is CASSPSGTYEQFF. CDR3 in DNA: TGCGCCAGCAGCCCGTCCGGGACATATGAGCAGTTCTTC. This sequence joins TRBV4-3 and TRBJ2-1; D possibly corresponds to TRBD1 (6 bases). The CDR3 has 13 amino acids. The germline CDR1 and CDR2 sequences are LGHNA and YSLEER. The ends were cut back, 4 bases at V and 8 bases at J, with 12 bases in the middle.

The rearrangement joins TRBV4-3 to TRBJ2-3; 9 bases map to TRBD2. The J segment lost 4 bases and the V segment lost 0 bases, leaving 8 bases of the junction unmatched. The CDR3 covers 17 residues. The germline gives CDR1 LGHNA, CDR2 YSLEER. This chain's CDR3 is CASSQDLAGGLADTQYF. DNA for the CDR3: TGCGCCAGCAGCCAAGATCTTGCGGGAGGGTTGGCAGATACGCAGTATTTT.

The gene calls are TRBV7-9 and TRBJ1-2; 8 bases are a match to TRBD1. The CDR3 has 16 amino acids. Trimming cost V 6 bases and J 2 bases; bases outside gene matches: 11. Germline values: CDR1 SEHNR, CDR2 FQNEAQ (reference sequence). Here the CDR3 reads CASRTIRGQGNYGYTF. In nucleotides, the CDR3 is TGTGCCAGCAGGACGATCCGAGGACAGGGAAACTATGGCTACACCTTC.

This chain connects TRBV27 to TRBJ2-3; 11 bases line up with TRBD2. Trimming took 7 bases from V and 3 from J; bases not matched to a gene: 15. CDR3 length: 18 amino acids. Germline V gives CDR1 MNHEY, CDR2 SMNVEV (reference sequence). The DNA of the CDR3 is TGTGCCAGCATCAAAAGTTGGAGGGGACTAGCGGCGACAGATACGCAGTATTTT. Translation gives CASIKSWRGLAATDTQYF.

The chain uses TRBV5-4 and TRBJ2-1, with 10 bases that match TRBD2. In germline, CDR1 is SGHNT, CDR2 YYREEE (reference sequence). The CDR3 is 15 residues long. Trimming took 3 bases from V and 6 from J; bases not matched to a gene: 6. CDR3 DNA sequence: TGTGCCAGCAGCTCCGGGACTAGCGCGTTCAATGAGCAGTTCTTC. Its translation: CASSSGTSAFNEQFF.

The table lists this clone with a count of one. V and J are TRBV10-2 and TRBJ2-7; D is tentatively TRBD1 or TRBD2 (5 bases each). Germline CDR1 reads WSHSY; CDR2 reads SAAADI. The V end was cut by 8 bases, the J end by 3 bases, with 8 bases between. The CDR3 runs to 11 residues. CDR3 sequence: CASGDGYEQYV. In DNA form, the CDR3 reads TGCGCCAGCGGGGACGGCTACGAGCAGTACGTC.

CDR3 residues: CASSLDRTNTEAFF. The CDR3 coding sequence is TGTGCCAGCAGCCTTGACAGAACGAACACTGAAGCTTTCTTT. The chain links TRBV7-6 to TRBJ1-1, with D possibly being TRBD1 (5 bases). This CDR3 is built from 14 residues. Germline V gene lookup returns CDR1 SGHVS and CDR2 FNYEAQ. The germline V and J ends were trimmed by 5 bases and 1 base, with 11 bases remaining between them.

The chain employs TRBV11-2 and TRBJ2-7; perhaps TRBD2 as D (6 bases). Germline V gives CDR1 SGHAT, CDR2 FQNNGV. The CDR3 totals 14 residues. V was clipped by 1 base and J by 7 bases, with 14 bases between them. The CDR3, as DNA: TGTGCCAGCAGCTTAGCCCCGGACGGGGGAGAGCAGTACTTC. Translating it yields CASSLAPDGGEQYF.

This clone has more than one count but fewer than ten. The gene calls are TRBV7-9 and TRBJ2-7; D unresolved. CDR3 size: 14 residues. V dropped 5 bases and J dropped 2 bases, with 13 bases sitting between them. Germline V lookup: CDR1 SEHNR, CDR2 FQNEAQ (reference sequence). The CDR3 DNA reads TGTGCCAGCAGCACCCCCATGGCTCCCTACGAGCAGTACTTC. Its protein product is CASSTPMAPYEQYF.

The chain combines TRBV5-6 with TRBJ1-1; D not certain. Between the trimmed V and J ends, which lost 3 bases and 3 bases, there was a span of 6 bases. This CDR3 is 12 amino acids long. Germline loops: CDR1 SGHDT, CDR2 YYEEEE. CDR3: CASSSLYTEAFF. CDR3 in DNA: TGTGCCAGCAGCTCGCTCTACACTGAAGCTTTCTTT.

The gene calls are TRBV4-1 and TRBJ1-1; no firm D call. CDR1 and CDR2 from the germline V gene are MGHRA and YSYEKL. Trimming left V 2 bases short and J 6 bases short, with 7 bases between. The CDR3 totals 12 residues. In DNA form, the CDR3 reads TGCGCCAGCAGCCAACAGACATCTGAAGCTTTCTTT. It codes for CASSQQTSEAFF.

This clone occurred once. This chain links TRBV2 with TRBJ2-7; 7 bases are a match to TRBD2. After removal of 5 bases from V and 2 bases from J, the junction contained 9 bases not matched to a gene. This CDR3 region has 15 residues. From germline, CDR1 is SNHLY and CDR2 FYNNEI. The CDR3 sequence is CASSTTLAFPYEQYV. CDR3 in DNA: TGTGCCAGCAGTACCACACTAGCGTTTCCCTACGAGCAGTACGTC.

The chain carries TRBV11-3 and TRBJ2-7, with D perhaps given as TRBD1 or TRBD2 (5 bases each). The CDR3 contains 16 residues. Germline lookup yields CDR1 SGHNT and CDR2 YENEEA. Trimming cost V 0 bases and J 3 bases, with 15 bases left between them. CDR3 bases: TGTGCCAGCAGCTTAGATCGAGGGGATCGCAGCTACGAGCAGTACGTC. Translating gives CASSLDRGDRSYEQYV.

This chain links TRBV9 with TRBJ2-5; 9 bases are shared with TRBD2. The CDR3 runs 14 residues. In germline, CDR1 is SGDLS, CDR2 YYNGEE. After removal of 4 bases from V and 3 bases from J, the junction contained 4 bases not matched to a gene. CDR3 coding DNA: TGTGCCAGCAGCTCTCGACTAGCGGAAGAGACCCAGTACTTC. Amino acid sequence: CASSSRLAEETQYF. Combining the CDR3 with reference TRBV9 and TRBJ2-5 gives the whole variable domain DSGVTQTPKHLITATGQRVTLRCSPRSGDLSVYWYQQSLDQGLQFLIQYYNGEERAKGNILERFSAQQFPDLHSELNLSSLELGDSALYFCASSSRLAEETQYFGPGTRLLVL.

The rearrangement uses TRBV29-1 and TRBJ2-1, with 13 bases aligning to TRBD2. Losses at the gene ends were 1 base for V and 7 bases for J; bases not matched to a gene: 10. The CDR3 has 17 residues. Germline V lookup: CDR1 SQVTM, CDR2 ANQGSEA. CDR3 region: CSVEGQILAGGLNEQFF. CDR3 nucleotides: TGCAGCGTTGAAGGACAAATACTAGCGGGAGGGCTTAATGAGCAGTTCTTC.

This chain uses TRBV19 with TRBJ2-1; the match to TRBD2 covers 7 bases. After removal of 1 base from V and 4 bases from J, the junction contained 4 bases not matched to a gene. This CDR3 is 15 amino acids long. Germline values: CDR1 LNHDA, CDR2 SQIVND (reference sequence). CDR3 loop: CASSIVSGPYNEQFF. The CDR3, as DNA: TGTGCCAGTAGTATAGTTAGCGGGCCGTACAATGAGCAGTTCTTC. The full variable domain, with the rest looked up from reference TRBV19 and TRBJ2-1, is DGGITQSPKYLFRKEGQNVTLSCEQNLNHDAMYWYRQDPGQGLRLIYYSQIVNDFQKGDIAEGYSVSREKKESFPLTVTSAQKNPTAFYLCASSIVSGPYNEQFFGPGTRLTVL.

The chain recombines TRBV7-8 with TRBJ2-7; 10 bases are a match to TRBD2. The CDR3 totals 15 residues. The V gene's germline CDR1 is SGHVS and CDR2 FQNEAQ. With 5 bases clipped from V and 9 bases from J, the junction kept 13 bases outside the gene matches. The CDR3 reads CASSTGTSAEVRQYF. In DNA form, the CDR3 reads TGTGCCAGCAGCACCGGGACTAGCGCCGAGGTGCGGCAGTACTTC.

The chain carries TRBV13 and TRBJ2-5; 15 bases align to TRBD2. Germline V gene sequence: CDR1 PRHDT, CDR2 FYEKMQ (reference sequence). The CDR3 sequence is 17 residues long. Trimming removed 4 bases from V and 3 bases from J; junction bases left unmatched: 6. DNA of the CDR3: TGTGCCAGCAGCTCTCGGACTAGCGGGGGGGCCGAAGAGACCCAGTACTTC. It yields the protein CASSSRTSGGAEETQYF.

This chain connects TRBV16 to TRBJ1-1, with TRBD1 matching over 7 bases. The ends lost 0 bases at V and 2 bases at J; junction bases unmatched: 3. From germline, CDR1 is KGHSY and CDR2 FQNENV. The CDR3 is 15 residues long. The CDR3 region is CASSQSTGTNTEAFF. In DNA form, the CDR3 reads TGTGCCAGCAGCCAATCGACAGGGACTAACACTGAAGCTTTCTTT.

In its sample, this clone was seen once. The chain combines TRBV27 with TRBJ1-1; D perhaps matches TRBD1 (6 bases). Trimming shortened V by 3 bases and J by 1 base, and 12 bases separated the two germline ends. CDR1 is MNHEY, CDR2 SMNVEV, per germline (reference sequence). The CDR3 covers 15 residues. The CDR3 loop reads CASSLMTGANTEAFF. In DNA, the CDR3 is TGTGCCAGCAGTTTGATGACAGGAGCGAACACTGAAGCTTTCTTT.